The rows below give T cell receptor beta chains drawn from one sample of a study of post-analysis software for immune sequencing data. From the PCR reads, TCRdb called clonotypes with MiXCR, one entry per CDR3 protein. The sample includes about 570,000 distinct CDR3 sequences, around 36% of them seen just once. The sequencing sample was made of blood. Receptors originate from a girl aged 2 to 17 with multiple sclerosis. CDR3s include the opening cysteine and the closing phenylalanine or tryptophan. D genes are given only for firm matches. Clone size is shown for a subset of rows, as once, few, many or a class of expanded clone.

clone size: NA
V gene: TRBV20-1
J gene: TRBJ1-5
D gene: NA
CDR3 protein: CSAAQGTGNQPQHF
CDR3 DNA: TGCAGTGCCGCCCAGGGAACCGGCAATCAGCCCCAGCATTTT

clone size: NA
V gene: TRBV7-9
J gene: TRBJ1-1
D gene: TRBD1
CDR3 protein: CASRDRSGTEAFF
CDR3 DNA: TGTGCCAGCAGGGACAGGTCGGGAACTGAAGCTTTCTTT

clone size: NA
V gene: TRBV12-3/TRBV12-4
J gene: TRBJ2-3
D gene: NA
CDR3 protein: CASSSWTASTDTQYF
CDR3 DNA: TGTGCCAGCAGTTCGTGGACAGCAAGCACAGATACGCAGTATTTT

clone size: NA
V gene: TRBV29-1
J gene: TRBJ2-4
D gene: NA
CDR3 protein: CSVVGLRAKNIQYF
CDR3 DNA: TGCAGCGTTGTGGGATTGAGAGCCAAAAACATTCAGTACTTC

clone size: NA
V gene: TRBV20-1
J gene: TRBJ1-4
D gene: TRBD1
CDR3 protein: CSASPRTGQGMITNEKLFF
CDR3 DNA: TGCAGTGCTTCCCCTCGAACGGGACAGGGAATGATCACTAATGAAAAACTGTTTTTT

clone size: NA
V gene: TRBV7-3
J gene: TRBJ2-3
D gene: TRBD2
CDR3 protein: CASSALAGEHTDTQYF
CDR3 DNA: TGTGCCAGCAGCGCGCTAGCGGGGGAGCACACAGATACGCAGTATTTT

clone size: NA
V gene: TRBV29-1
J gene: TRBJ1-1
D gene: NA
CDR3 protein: CSVQSTEAFF
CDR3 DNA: TGCAGCGTACAATCCACTGAAGCTTTCTTT

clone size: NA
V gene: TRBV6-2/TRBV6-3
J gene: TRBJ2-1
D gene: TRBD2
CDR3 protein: CASSARGLEFLNYEQFF
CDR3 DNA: TGTGCCAGCAGTGCCCGAGGACTAGAGTTTTTAAATTATGAGCAGTTCTTC

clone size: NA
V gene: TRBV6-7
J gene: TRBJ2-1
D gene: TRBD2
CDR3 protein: CASRQRGGQDEQFF
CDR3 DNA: TGTGCCAGCAGGCAGCGGGGGGGCCAAGATGAGCAGTTCTTC

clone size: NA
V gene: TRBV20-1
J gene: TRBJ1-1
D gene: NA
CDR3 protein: CSARVGGNTEAFF
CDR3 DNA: TGCAGTGCTAGAGTAGGAGGGAACACTGAAGCTTTCTTT

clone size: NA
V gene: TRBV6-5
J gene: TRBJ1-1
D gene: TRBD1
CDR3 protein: CASSYGGRDRVTRAFF
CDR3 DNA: TGTGCCAGCAGTTACGGGGGCCGGGACAGGGTTACCAGAGCTTTCTTT

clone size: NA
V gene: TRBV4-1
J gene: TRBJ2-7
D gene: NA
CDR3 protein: CASSQLSGVLEQYF
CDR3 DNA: TGCGCCAGCAGCCAACTTTCGGGCGTGTTAGAGCAGTACTTC

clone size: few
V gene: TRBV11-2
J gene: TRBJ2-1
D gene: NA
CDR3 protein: CASSLYRAGNEQFF
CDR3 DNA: TGTGCCAGCAGCTTATACCGGGCCGGCAATGAGCAGTTCTTC

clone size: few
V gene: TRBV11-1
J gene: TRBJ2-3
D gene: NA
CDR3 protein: CASTTLRLSTDTQYF
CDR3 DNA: TGTGCCAGCACCACTCTCCGGCTTTCCACAGATACGCAGTATTTT

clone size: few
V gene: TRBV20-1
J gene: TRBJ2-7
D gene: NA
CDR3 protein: CSARDPRSYEQYF
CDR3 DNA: TGCAGTGCTAGAGATCCGCGTTCCTACGAGCAGTACTTC

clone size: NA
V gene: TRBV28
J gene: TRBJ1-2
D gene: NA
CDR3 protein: CASSVNDRLYGYTF
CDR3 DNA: TGTGCCAGCAGTGTCAACGACAGGCTGTATGGCTACACCTTC

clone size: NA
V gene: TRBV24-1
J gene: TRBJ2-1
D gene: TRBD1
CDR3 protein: CATSDLQGIYNEQFF
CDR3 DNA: TGTGCCACCAGTGATTTACAGGGGATCTACAATGAGCAGTTCTTC

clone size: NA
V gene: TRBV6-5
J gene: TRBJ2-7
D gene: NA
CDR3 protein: CASSYGGLYEQYF
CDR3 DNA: TGTGCCAGCAGTTACGGGGGCCTCTACGAGCAGTACTTC

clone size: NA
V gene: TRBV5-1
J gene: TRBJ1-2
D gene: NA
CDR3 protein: CASSLAAQGNYGYTF
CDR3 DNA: TGCGCCAGCAGCTTGGCCGCCCAGGGGAACTATGGCTACACCTTC

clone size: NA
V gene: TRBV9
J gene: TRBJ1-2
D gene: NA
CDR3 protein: CASSAGFSYGYTF
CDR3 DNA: TGTGCCAGCAGCGCAGGGTTCTCCTATGGCTACACCTTC

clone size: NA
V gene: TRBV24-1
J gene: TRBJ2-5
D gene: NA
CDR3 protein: CATSEGSKPQETQYF
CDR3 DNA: TGTGCCACCAGTGAGGGGTCAAAACCTCAAGAGACCCAGTACTTC

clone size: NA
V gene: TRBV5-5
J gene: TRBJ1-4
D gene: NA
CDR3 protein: CASSLGQSTNEKLFF
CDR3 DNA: TGTGCCAGCAGCTTGGGGCAGTCAACTAATGAAAAACTGTTTTTT

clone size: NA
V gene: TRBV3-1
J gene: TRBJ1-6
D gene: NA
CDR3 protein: CATGRDVDSPLHF
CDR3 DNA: TGTGCCACAGGAAGGGACGTAGATTCACCCCTCCACTTT

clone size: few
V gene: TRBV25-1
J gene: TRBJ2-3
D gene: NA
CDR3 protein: CASSEYWNTDTQYF
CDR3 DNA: TGTGCCAGCAGTGAATATTGGAACACAGATACGCAGTATTTT

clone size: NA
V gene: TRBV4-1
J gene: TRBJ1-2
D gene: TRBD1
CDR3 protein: CASSPRQGIDWFDGYTF
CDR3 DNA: TGCGCCAGCAGCCCGAGACAGGGCATCGACTGGTTCGATGGCTACACCTTC

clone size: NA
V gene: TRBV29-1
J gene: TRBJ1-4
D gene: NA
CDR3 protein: CSVVSGGNEKLFF
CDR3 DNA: TGCAGCGTTGTGTCGGGGGGCAATGAAAAACTGTTTTTT

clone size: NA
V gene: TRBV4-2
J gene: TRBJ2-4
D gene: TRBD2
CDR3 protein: CASSQDTSGGPRNIQYF
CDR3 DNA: TGTGCCAGCAGCCAAGATACTAGCGGGGGGCCGAGAAACATTCAGTACTTC

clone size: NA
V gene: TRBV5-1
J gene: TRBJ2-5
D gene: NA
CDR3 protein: CASSGSRETQYF
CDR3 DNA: TGCGCCTCCTCCGGGTCCAGAGAGACCCAGTACTTC

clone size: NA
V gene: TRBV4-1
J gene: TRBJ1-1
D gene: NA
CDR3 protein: CASSQAPGTNTEAFF
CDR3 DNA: TGCGCCAGCAGCCAAGCCCCAGGTACCAACACTGAAGCTTTCTTT

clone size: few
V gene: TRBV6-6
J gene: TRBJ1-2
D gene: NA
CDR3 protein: CASSYVPDAGYTF
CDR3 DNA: TGTGCCAGCAGTTACGTTCCCGACGCGGGCTACACCTTC

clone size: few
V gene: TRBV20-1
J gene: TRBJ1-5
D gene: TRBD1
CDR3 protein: CSAEGAYSNQPQHF
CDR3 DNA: TGCAGTGCGGAGGGGGCTTATAGCAATCAGCCCCAGCATTTT

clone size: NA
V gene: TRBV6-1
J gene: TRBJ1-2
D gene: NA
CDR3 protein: CASSELKGTNYGYTF
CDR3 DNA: TGTGCCAGCAGTGAACTGAAAGGGACAAACTATGGCTACACCTTC

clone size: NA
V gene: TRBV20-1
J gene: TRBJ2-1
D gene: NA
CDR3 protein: CSAQRWTDGYNEQFF
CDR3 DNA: TGCAGTGCCCAACGCTGGACGGATGGCTACAATGAGCAGTTCTTC

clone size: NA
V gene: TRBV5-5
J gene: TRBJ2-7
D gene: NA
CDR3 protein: CASSLGWASTYEQYF
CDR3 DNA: TGTGCCAGCAGCTTGGGATGGGCCAGTACCTACGAGCAGTACTTC

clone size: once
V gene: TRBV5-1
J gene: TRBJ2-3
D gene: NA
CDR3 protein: CASSLEGVGGATDTQYF
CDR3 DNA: TGCGCCAGCAGCTTGGAGGGGGTTGGCGGAGCCACAGATACGCAGTATTTT

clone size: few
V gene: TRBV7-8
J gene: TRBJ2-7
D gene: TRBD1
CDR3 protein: CASALPDRAYEQYF
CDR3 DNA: TGTGCCAGCGCCCTCCCGGACAGGGCCTACGAGCAGTACTTC

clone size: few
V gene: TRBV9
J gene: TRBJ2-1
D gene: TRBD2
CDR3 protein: CASSGGLAKRAHEQFF
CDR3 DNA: TGTGCCAGCAGCGGGGGACTAGCCAAAAGGGCGCATGAGCAGTTCTTC

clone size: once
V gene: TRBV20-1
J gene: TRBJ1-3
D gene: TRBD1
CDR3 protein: CSARGDRGSKGNTIYF
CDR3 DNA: TGCAGTGCTAGAGGAGACAGGGGCAGTAAGGGAAACACCATATATTTT

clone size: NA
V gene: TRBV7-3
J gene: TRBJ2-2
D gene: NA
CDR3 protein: CASSLGLAGELFF
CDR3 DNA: TGTGCCAGCAGCTTAGGGTTGGCCGGGGAGCTGTTTTTT

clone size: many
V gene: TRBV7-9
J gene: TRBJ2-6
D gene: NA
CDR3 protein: CASSLAGAGANVLTF
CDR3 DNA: TGCGCCAGCAGCTTGGCGGGGGCAGGGGCCAACGTCCTGACTTTC

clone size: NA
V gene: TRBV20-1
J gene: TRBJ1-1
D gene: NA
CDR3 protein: CSAREGREAFF
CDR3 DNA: TGCAGTGCTAGAGAAGGCCGTGAAGCTTTCTTT

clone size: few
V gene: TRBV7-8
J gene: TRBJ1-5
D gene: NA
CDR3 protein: CASSLGNNQPQHF
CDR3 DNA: TGTGCCAGCAGTTTAGGGAACAATCAGCCCCAGCATTTT

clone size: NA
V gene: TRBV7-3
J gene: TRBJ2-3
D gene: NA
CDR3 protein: CASSLYSDDTQYF
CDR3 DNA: TGTGCCAGCAGCTTATATAGCGATGATACGCAGTATTTT

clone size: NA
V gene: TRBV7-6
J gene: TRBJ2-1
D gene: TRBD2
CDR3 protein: CASSGFTSGGAGEQFF
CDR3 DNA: TGTGCCAGCAGCGGTTTTACTAGCGGGGGGGCGGGTGAGCAGTTCTTC

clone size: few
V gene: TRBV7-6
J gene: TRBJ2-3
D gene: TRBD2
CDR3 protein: CASSLRGGTSTDTQYF
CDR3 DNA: TGTGCCAGCAGCTTACGCGGGGGGACTAGCACAGATACGCAGTATTTT

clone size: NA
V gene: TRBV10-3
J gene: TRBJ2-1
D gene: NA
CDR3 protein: CAISGTEHYNEQFF
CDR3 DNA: TGTGCCATCAGTGGAACAGAACACTACAATGAGCAGTTCTTC

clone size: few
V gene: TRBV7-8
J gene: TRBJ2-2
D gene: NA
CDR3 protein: CASSLASSGTTGELFF
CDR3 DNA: TGTGCCAGCAGCTTAGCATCCTCGGGTACCACCGGGGAGCTGTTTTTT

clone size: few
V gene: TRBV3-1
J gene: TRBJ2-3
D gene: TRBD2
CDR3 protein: CASSHGLAGGPGPTDTQYF
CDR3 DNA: TGTGCCAGCAGCCACGGACTAGCGGGGGGGCCCGGCCCCACAGATACGCAGTATTTT

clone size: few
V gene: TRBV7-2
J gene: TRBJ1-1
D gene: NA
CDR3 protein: CASSIQDSGTEAFF
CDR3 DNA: TGTGCCAGCAGCATCCAGGACAGCGGCACTGAAGCTTTCTTT

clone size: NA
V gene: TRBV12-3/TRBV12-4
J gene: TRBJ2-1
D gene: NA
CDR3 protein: CASSTEVYNEQFF
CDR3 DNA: TGTGCCAGCAGTACTGAAGTGTACAATGAGCAGTTCTTC

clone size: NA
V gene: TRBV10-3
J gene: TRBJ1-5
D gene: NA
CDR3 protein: CATSGRDSNQPQHF
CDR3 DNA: TGTGCCACCAGTGGCCGGGACAGCAATCAGCCCCAGCATTTT